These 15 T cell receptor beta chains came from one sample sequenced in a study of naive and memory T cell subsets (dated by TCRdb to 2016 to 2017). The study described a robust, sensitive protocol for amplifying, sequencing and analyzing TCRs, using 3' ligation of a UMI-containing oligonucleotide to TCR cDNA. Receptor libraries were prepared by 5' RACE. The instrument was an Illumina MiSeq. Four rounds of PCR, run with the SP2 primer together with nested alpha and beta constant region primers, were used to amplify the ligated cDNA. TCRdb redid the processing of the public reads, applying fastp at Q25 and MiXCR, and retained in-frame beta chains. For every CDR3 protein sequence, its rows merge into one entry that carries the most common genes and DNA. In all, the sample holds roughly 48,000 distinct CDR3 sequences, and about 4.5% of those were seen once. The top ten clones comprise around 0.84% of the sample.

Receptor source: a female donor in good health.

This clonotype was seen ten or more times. The DNA for the CDR3 is TGTGCCAGCAGTGACGGGCCCCTAGGCAAAAACATTCAGTACTTC. This codes for CASSDGPLGKNIQYF. This chain links TRBV6-1 with TRBJ2-4; D remains unclear. This CDR3 has 15 amino acids. Germline CDR1 reads MNHNS; CDR2 reads SASEGT. Trimming removed 3 bases at V and 3 bases at J, with 12 bases between.

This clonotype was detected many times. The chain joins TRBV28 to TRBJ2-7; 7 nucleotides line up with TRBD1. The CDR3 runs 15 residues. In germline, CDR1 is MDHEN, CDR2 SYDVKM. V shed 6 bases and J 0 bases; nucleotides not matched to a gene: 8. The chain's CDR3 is CASREQGPSSYEQYF. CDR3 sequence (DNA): TGTGCCAGCAGGGAACAGGGGCCGAGCTCCTACGAGCAGTACTTC.

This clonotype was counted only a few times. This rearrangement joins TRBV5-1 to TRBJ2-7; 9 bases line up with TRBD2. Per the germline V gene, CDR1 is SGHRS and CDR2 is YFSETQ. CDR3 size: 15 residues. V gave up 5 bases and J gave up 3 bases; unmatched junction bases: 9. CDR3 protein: CASRLAGDARYEQYF. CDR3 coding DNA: TGCGCCAGCAGGTTAGCGGGAGACGCCCGCTACGAGCAGTACTTC. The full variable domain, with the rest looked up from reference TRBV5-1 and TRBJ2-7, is KAGVTQTPRYLIKTRGQQVTLSCSPISGHRSVSWYQQTPGQGLQFLFEYFSETQRNKGNFPGRFSGRQFSNSRSEMNVSTLELGDSALYLCASRLAGDARYEQYFGPGTRLTVT.

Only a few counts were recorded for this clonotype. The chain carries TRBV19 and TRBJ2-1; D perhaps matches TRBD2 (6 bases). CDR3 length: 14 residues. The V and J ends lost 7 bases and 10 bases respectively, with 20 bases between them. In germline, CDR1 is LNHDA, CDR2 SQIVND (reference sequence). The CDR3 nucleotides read TGTGCCAGTACTACCCGGGCGGGGTCGGTAGAGCAGTTCTTC. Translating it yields CASTTRAGSVEQFF.

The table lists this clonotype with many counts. The CDR3 DNA is TGTGCCAGCAGCCCCACTACAGGGGTCGGTGGCTACACCTTC. It encodes CASSPTTGVGGYTF. The chain has TRBV7-6 and TRBJ1-2; TRBD1 aligns across 7 bases. From germline, CDR1 is SGHVS and CDR2 FNYEAQ. The ends lost 5 bases at V and 7 bases at J; junction bases unmatched: 10. This CDR3 has 14 residues.

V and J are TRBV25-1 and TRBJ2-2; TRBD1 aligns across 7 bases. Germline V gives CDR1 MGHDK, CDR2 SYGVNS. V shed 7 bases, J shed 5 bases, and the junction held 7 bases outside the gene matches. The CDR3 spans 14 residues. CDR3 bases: TGTGCCAGCACTTTGGGACAGAGGACCGGGGAGCTGTTTTTT. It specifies CASTLGQRTGELFF.

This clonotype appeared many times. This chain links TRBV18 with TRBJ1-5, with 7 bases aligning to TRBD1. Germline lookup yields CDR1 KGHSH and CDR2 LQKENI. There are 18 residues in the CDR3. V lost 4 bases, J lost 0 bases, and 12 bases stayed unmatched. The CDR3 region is CASSRRGQPSFSNQPQHF. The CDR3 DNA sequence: TGTGCCAGCTCACGAAGGGGACAGCCTTCTTTTAGCAATCAGCCCCAGCATTTT.

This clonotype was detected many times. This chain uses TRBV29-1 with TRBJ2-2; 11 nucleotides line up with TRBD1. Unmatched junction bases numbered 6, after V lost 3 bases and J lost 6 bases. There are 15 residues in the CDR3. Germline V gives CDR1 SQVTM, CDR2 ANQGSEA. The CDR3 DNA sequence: TGCAGCGTTGATAGGACAGGGGGCAATTCCGGGGAGCTGTTTTTT. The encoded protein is CSVDRTGGNSGELFF.

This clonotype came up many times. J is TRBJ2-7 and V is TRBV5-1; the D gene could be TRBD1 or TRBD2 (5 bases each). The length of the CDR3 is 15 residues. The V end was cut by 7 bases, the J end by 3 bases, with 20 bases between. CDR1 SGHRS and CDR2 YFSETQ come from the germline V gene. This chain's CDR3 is CASALSGATGYEQYF. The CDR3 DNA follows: TGCGCCAGCGCGCTTTCCGGGGCAACCGGCTACGAGCAGTACTTC.

Here the CDR3 DNA reads TGTGCCAGCTCAGCTCAACAGGCGATTCGTACTGACACCTTC. It specifies CASSAQQAIRTDTF. The chain uses TRBV9 and TRBJ1-2; the D gene is possibly TRBD1 (5 bases). Germline V CDR1 and CDR2: SGDLS, YYNGEE. Deletions cut 7 bases from V and 12 bases from J, with 25 bases between. The CDR3 covers 14 residues. The whole variable domain, remainder taken from reference TRBV9 and TRBJ1-2, is DSGVTQTPKHLITATGQRVTLRCSPRSGDLSVYWYQQSLDQGLQFLIQYYNGEERAKGNILERFSAQQFPDLHSELNLSSLELGDSALYFCASSAQQAIRTDTFGSGTRLTVV.

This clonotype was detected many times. CDR3 amino acids: CASSLGQGAFF. CDR3 coding DNA: TGTGCCAGCAGTTTAGGGCAGGGCGCTTTCTTT. V gene TRBV28 combines with J gene TRBJ1-1; D may be TRBD1 (5 bases). Germline assignment: CDR1 MDHEN and CDR2 SYDVKM. CDR3 size: 11 residues. V shed 2 bases and J shed 11 bases, with 9 bases lying between them.

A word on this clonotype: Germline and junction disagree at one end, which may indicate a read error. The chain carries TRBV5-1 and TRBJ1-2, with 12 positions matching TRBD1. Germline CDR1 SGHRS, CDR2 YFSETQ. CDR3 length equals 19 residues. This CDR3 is CASSSVLIRDRGLNYGDTF. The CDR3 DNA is TGCGCCAGCAGCTCGGTACTCATCCGGGACAGGGGGCTTAACTATGGCGACACCTTC.

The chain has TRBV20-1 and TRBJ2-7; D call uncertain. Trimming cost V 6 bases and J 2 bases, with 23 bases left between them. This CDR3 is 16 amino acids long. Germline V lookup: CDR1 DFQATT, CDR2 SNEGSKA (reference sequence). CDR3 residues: CSARSAFRGIAYEQYF. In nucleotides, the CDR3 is TGCAGTGCAAGGTCCGCTTTCCGAGGCATCGCCTACGAGCAGTACTTC.

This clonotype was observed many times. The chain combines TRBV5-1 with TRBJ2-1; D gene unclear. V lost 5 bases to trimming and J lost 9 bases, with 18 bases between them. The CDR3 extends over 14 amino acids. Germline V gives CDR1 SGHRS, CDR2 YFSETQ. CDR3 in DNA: TGCGCCAGCAGTCACGGACGGTTTGGCGGTGAGCAGTTCTTC. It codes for CASSHGRFGGEQFF.

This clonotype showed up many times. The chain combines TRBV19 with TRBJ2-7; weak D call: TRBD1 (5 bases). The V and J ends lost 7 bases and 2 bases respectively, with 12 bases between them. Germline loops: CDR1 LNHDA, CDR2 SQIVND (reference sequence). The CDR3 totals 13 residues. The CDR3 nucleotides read TGTGCCAGTACCCCAACAGGAACCTACGAGCAGTACTTC. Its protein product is CASTPTGTYEQYF.